Listed here are 24 T cell receptor beta chains from one sample, sequenced in a study of human T cells and chemical hapten exposure. MiXCR, run by TCRdb on the RACE reads, gives a single entry per CDR3 protein. Of about 160,000 distinct CDR3 sequences in the sample, 28% are singletons; the top ten hold approximately 2.3%. Time point given: patch test 3, about 24 weeks after DPC sensitization. Treatment specified: therapeutic diphenylcyclopropenone sensitization with weekly scalp DPC. The material was whole blood, obtained in connection with sensitization to the hapten diphenylcyclopropenone (DPC). These receptor sequences come from a young woman with alopecia areata. Some clones in this sample may be carry-over from other donors' samples.

This clonotype was seen more than once but under ten times. The genes are TRBV11-2 and TRBJ2-5; D gene unclear. V was cut by 3 bases and J by 2 bases, with 7 bases left in between. Germline values: CDR1 SGHAT, CDR2 FQNNGV. This CDR3 is 13 amino acids long. The CDR3, as DNA: TGTGCCAGCAGCTTTGTAGATCAAGAGACCCAGTACTTC. Protein: CASSFVDQETQYF.

The CDR3 coding sequence is TGCAGCGTCCGGGACTACGACAATGAGCAGTTCTTC. Residues: CSVRDYDNEQFF. The chain couples TRBV29-1 to TRBJ2-1, with 7 bases that match TRBD2. The germline V gene encodes CDR1 SQVTM and CDR2 ANQGSEA. The J segment lost 5 bases and the V segment lost 6 bases, leaving 4 bases of the junction unmatched. The CDR3 is 12 amino acids.

This clonotype has ten or more counts. The chain recombines TRBV20-1 with TRBJ2-1, with D unclear. V was trimmed by 3 bases and J by 7 bases, leaving 13 bases between them. Germline V gene data show CDR1 as DFQATT and CDR2 as SNEGSKA (reference sequence). This CDR3 has 13 residues. The DNA for the CDR3 is TGCAGTGCTAGCTCGAGAAGGTGGAATGAGCAGTTCTTC. Its translation is CSASSRRWNEQFF.

V is TRBV9 and J is TRBJ2-1, with D perhaps being TRBD1 or TRBD2 (5 bases each). V was cut by 1 base and J by 8 bases, with 13 bases left in between. The CDR3 covers 14 residues. The germline V gene encodes CDR1 SGDLS and CDR2 YYNGEE. The CDR3 here is CASSVLGTTHEQFF. The CDR3 nucleotides are TGTGCCAGCAGCGTACTTGGGACCACACATGAGCAGTTCTTC.

The V and J genes are TRBV4-2 and TRBJ1-1; D gene ambiguous. From germline, CDR1 is LGHNA and CDR2 YNFKEQ. CDR3 length: 11 amino acids. With 1 base removed from V and 6 bases from J, the gap between germline ends came to 3 bases. The CDR3 sequence: CASSQGPEAFF. Written as DNA, the CDR3 is TGTGCCAGCAGCCAAGGGCCTGAAGCTTTCTTT.

The chain employs TRBV7-2 and TRBJ2-7, with D possibly matching TRBD1 (5 bases). The CDR3 consists of 14 residues. V lost 6 bases to trimming and J lost 3 bases, with 15 bases between them. Germline V lookup: CDR1 SGHTA, CDR2 FQGNSA. CDR3: CASRLQVENYEQYF. The CDR3 DNA is TGTGCCAGCAGGTTACAGGTTGAGAACTACGAGCAGTACTTC.

This clonotype was picked up a small number of times. V is TRBV29-1 and J is TRBJ2-5; TRBD2 might be the D (6 bases). The V end lost 6 bases, the J end lost 4 bases, and 12 bases lay between the germline ends. Looked up from germline, CDR1 is SQVTM and CDR2 is ANQGSEA. The CDR3 has 12 residues. The CDR3 coding sequence is TGCAGCGTAAGCGTGGGGGGAGAGACCCAGTACTTC. Encoded protein: CSVSVGGETQYF.

CDR3 in amino acids: CSVAATSGSGNEQFF. CDR3 DNA sequence: TGCAGCGTTGCTGCGACTAGCGGGAGTGGAAATGAGCAGTTCTTC. The rearrangement uses TRBV29-1 and TRBJ2-1; 12 bases are shared with TRBD2. The J segment lost 7 bases and the V segment lost 4 bases, leaving 8 bases of the junction unmatched. The CDR3 is made up of 15 amino acids. Germline CDR1 SQVTM, CDR2 ANQGSEA.

The sample holds a few counts of this clonotype. The J gene is TRBJ1-1, the V gene TRBV29-1, with D perhaps matching TRBD1 (5 bases). V was cut by 4 bases and J by 2 bases, with 11 bases left in between. The CDR3 sequence is 13 residues long. The germline gives CDR1 SQVTM, CDR2 ANQGSEA. DNA for the CDR3: TGCAGCGTTGGTACAGGACCAAACACTGAAGCTTTCTTT. Translated, it gives CSVGTGPNTEAFF. The full variable domain, with the rest looked up from reference TRBV29-1 and TRBJ1-1, is SAVISQKPSRDICQRGTSLTIQCQVDSQVTMMFWYRQQPGQSLTLIATANQGSEATYESGFVIDKFPISRPNLTFSTLTVSNMSPEDSSIYLCSVGTGPNTEAFFGQGTRLTVV.

V is TRBV4-1 and J is TRBJ1-2; 7 nucleotides agree with TRBD1. This CDR3 region has 16 residues. From germline, CDR1 is MGHRA and CDR2 YSYEKL. V lost 0 bases, J lost 7 bases, and 11 bases stayed unmatched. CDR3 coding DNA: TGCGCCAGCAGCCAAGAGATCACAGGGGTGATAGGTGGCTACACCTTC. Translation: CASSQEITGVIGGYTF.

The genes are TRBV10-2 and TRBJ2-7, with D hard to call. Germline CDR1 and CDR2: WSHSY and SAAADI. Trimming took 8 bases from V and 2 from J, leaving 10 bases between them. CDR3 length: 12 amino acids. The CDR3 DNA is TGCGCCAGCGGCAGAGGTACCTACGAGCAGTACTTC. This codes for CASGRGTYEQYF.

The count of this clonotype is one. The chain joins TRBV11-2 to TRBJ1-1; D might be TRBD1 (5 bases). From germline, CDR1 is SGHAT and CDR2 FQNNGV. Trimming took 1 base from V and 4 from J, leaving 16 bases between them. CDR3 length equals 16 residues. CDR3: CASSLAFRGVFTEAFF. The DNA of the CDR3 is TGTGCCAGCAGCTTAGCGTTTAGGGGAGTCTTCACTGAAGCTTTCTTT. Supplemented by reference TRBV11-2 and TRBJ1-1, the full variable domain reads EAGVAQSPRYKIIEKRQSVAFWCNPISGHATLYWYQQILGQGPKLLIQFQNNGVVDDSQLPKDRFSAERLKGVDSTLKIQPAKLEDSAVYLCASSLAFRGVFTEAFFGQGTRLTVV.

The chain combines TRBV5-1 with TRBJ2-7; TRBD1 aligns across 10 bases. The germline V gene encodes CDR1 SGHRS and CDR2 YFSETQ. Germline trimming cut 4 bases from V and 6 bases from J; bases unmatched to any gene: 7. This CDR3 is 14 amino acids long. The CDR3 is CASSLRDRGGEQYF. The CDR3 DNA follows: TGCGCCAGCAGCCTCCGGGACAGGGGTGGCGAGCAGTACTTC.

The rearrangement links TRBV5-5 to TRBJ2-1, with TRBD2 matching 8 bases. CDR1 SGHKS and CDR2 YYEKEE come from the germline V gene (reference sequence). The junction had 7 bases not matched to a gene; V was cut back by 0 bases and J by 8 bases. The CDR3 loop spans 15 amino acids. CDR3 amino acids: CASSLGGGGYHEQFF. The CDR3 DNA is TGTGCCAGCAGCTTGGGTGGCGGGGGGTACCATGAGCAGTTCTTC.

There are a few counts of this clonotype. This rearrangement joins TRBV20-1 to TRBJ2-2; maybe TRBD2 (6 bases). Trimming removed 1 base from V and 1 base from J, with 16 bases in between. Per the germline V gene, CDR1 is DFQATT and CDR2 is SNEGSKA (reference sequence). This CDR3 contains 17 residues. The DNA of the CDR3 is TGCAGTGCTAGAGGCCCCCCACGGGAGAGGAACACCGGGGAGCTGTTTTTT. It specifies CSARGPPRERNTGELFF.

The table lists this clonotype with a few counts. V and J are TRBV6-2 or TRBV6-3 and TRBJ1-2, with a weak D call TRBD1 (5 bases). V was clipped by 0 bases and J by 6 bases, with 8 bases between them. The CDR3 is 13 residues long. Per germline, CDR1 MNHEY and CDR2 SVGEGT. The CDR3 bases are TGTGCCAGCAGTTACTCGGGGGAAGATGGCTACACCTTC. Translating gives CASSYSGEDGYTF.

This clonotype was seen a few times. The rearrangement uses TRBV12-3 or TRBV12-4 and TRBJ1-4; 11 positions match TRBD1. V dropped 6 bases and J dropped 7; count of bases not matched to a gene: 4. There are 14 residues in the CDR3. DNA for the CDR3: TGTGCCAGCAGCCGGACAGGGGGCGGTGAAAAACTGTTTTTT. Translated: CASSRTGGGEKLFF.

V is TRBV5-1 and J is TRBJ2-7; perhaps TRBD1 as D (6 bases). In germline, CDR1 is SGHRS, CDR2 YFSETQ. Trimming pared 7 bases from V and 4 bases from J, leaving 18 bases between. The CDR3 covers 14 residues. The CDR3 spells CASCCEGHPYEQYF. The CDR3 nucleotides read TGCGCCAGCTGCTGTGAGGGACATCCTTACGAGCAGTACTTC. The full variable domain, with the rest looked up from reference TRBV5-1 and TRBJ2-7, is KAGVTQTPRYLIKTRGQQVTLSCSPISGHRSVSWYQQTPGQGLQFLFEYFSETQRNKGNFPGRFSGRQFSNSRSEMNVSTLELGDSALYLCASCCEGHPYEQYFGPGTRLTVT.

The chain has TRBV7-2 and TRBJ2-7, with a possible D match to TRBD2 (5 bases). Germline CDR1 and CDR2: SGHTA and FQGNSA. The length of the CDR3 is 13 residues. DNA for the CDR3: TGTGTCACCAGAGATCCGGGGAAATACGAGCAGTACTTC. Residues: CVTRDPGKYEQYF.

This clonotype was picked up a small number of times. The gene calls are TRBV6-6 and TRBJ2-5; 7 bases align to TRBD1. The CDR3 has 13 amino acids. Trimming took 6 bases from V and 7 from J; bases not matched to a gene: 8. Germline CDR1 MNHNY, CDR2 SVGAGI (reference sequence). The CDR3 sequence: CASSPDRAGTQYF. The DNA for the CDR3 is TGTGCCAGCAGCCCTGACAGGGCCGGGACCCAGTACTTC.

This clonotype was observed a single time. The CDR3 DNA reads TGTGCCAGCAGTGAAGTTACCTCGGGACCGGCGGGGGAGACCCAGTACTTC. Translation: CASSEVTSGPAGETQYF. The gene calls are TRBV2 and TRBJ2-5; possible D gene TRBD2, 6 bases. From germline, CDR1 is SNHLY and CDR2 FYNNEI. The CDR3 totals 17 residues. V dropped 1 base and J dropped 5 bases, with 20 bases sitting between them.

The chain combines TRBV5-1 with TRBJ1-2; 10 bases are shared with TRBD1. The CDR3 runs 14 residues. The V gene end was trimmed by 3 bases and the J gene end by 8 bases; junction bases not matched to a gene: 7. CDR1 and CDR2 (germline): SGHRS, YFSETQ. CDR3 in amino acids: CASSSAGQGDGYTF. DNA of the CDR3: TGCGCCAGCAGCTCTGCCGGACAGGGGGACGGCTACACCTTC.

The V and J genes are TRBV5-1 and TRBJ1-4; 9 nucleotides line up with TRBD1. V gave up 4 bases and J gave up 2 bases; unmatched junction bases: 3. The CDR3 spans 15 residues. The V gene's germline CDR1 is SGHRS and CDR2 YFSETQ. The CDR3 coding sequence is TGCGCCAGCAGCAAGGACAGGGGTACTAATGAAAAACTGTTTTTT. Translating it yields CASSKDRGTNEKLFF.

Many counts were recorded for this clonotype. The chain employs TRBV20-1 and TRBJ1-1; 10 nucleotides line up with TRBD1. The ends lost 3 bases at V and 3 bases at J; junction bases unmatched: 1. CDR1 is DFQATT and CDR2 is SNEGSKA in the germline V gene (reference sequence). This CDR3 is built from 13 residues. The CDR3 DNA reads as TGCAGTGCTAGGGGGACAGGGGACACTGAAGCTTTCTTT. Amino acid sequence: CSARGTGDTEAFF.